Presented here are 27 T cell receptor beta chains from one specimen sequenced in a study of shared clonotypes between healthy human individuals. TCRdb keeps only in-frame clones here, not all; method: immunoSEQ multiplex PCR. Of hundreds of thousands of clones listed, roughly 73% are singletons. Sequencing was performed on memory CD4+ T cells sorted from blood. Stated subset: CD45RA-negative fraction. Receptors originate from a woman under 40 in good health.

V gene TRBV6-5 combines with J gene TRBJ2-3; unclear D gene. The CDR3 is 14 amino acids. Trimming pared 3 bases from V and 0 bases from J, leaving 7 bases between. Germline V gene data show CDR1 as MNHEY and CDR2 as SVGAGI. The CDR3 DNA sequence: TGTGCCAGCAGTTATTTAGATAGCACAGATACGCAGTATTTT. This gives the protein CASSYLDSTDTQYF.

The CDR3 loop reads CASSQVTGPSYNEQFF. CDR3 DNA: TGTGCCAGCAGCCAAGTTACCGGCCCCTCCTACAATGAGCAGTTCTTC. This chain connects TRBV4-2 to TRBJ2-1; no clear D. Germline lookup yields CDR1 LGHNA and CDR2 YNFKEQ. This CDR3 is built from 16 residues. V lost 1 base, J lost 0 bases, and 10 bases lay in between.

CDR3 sequence reads: CASSMRTLGNTIYF. The CDR3, as DNA: TGTGCCAGTAGTATGAGGACACTTGGAAACACCATATATTTT. V usage is TRBV19 and J usage is TRBJ1-3; tentatively, D is TRBD1 (5 bases). V lost 3 bases and J lost 3, with 9 bases in between. CDR1 LNHDA and CDR2 SQIVND come from the germline V gene (reference sequence). The CDR3 spans 14 residues.

This clone was seen only once. The chain is built from TRBV19 and TRBJ2-1; the match to TRBD2 covers 10 bases. Germline trimming cut 2 bases from V and 10 bases from J; bases unmatched to any gene: 8. The germline CDR1 and CDR2 sequences are LNHDA and SQIVND (reference sequence). This CDR3 comprises 15 residues. The CDR3 spells CASSIIAGGGREQFF. The DNA of the CDR3 is TGTGCCAGTAGTATAATAGCGGGAGGAGGTCGCGAGCAGTTCTTC.

The chain combines TRBV5-1 with TRBJ2-5, with 7 bases aligning to TRBD2. CDR1 is SGHRS, CDR2 YFSETQ, per germline. This CDR3 contains 14 residues. The junction had 9 bases not matched to a gene; V was cut back by 3 bases and J by 7 bases. CDR3 coding DNA: TGCGCCAGCAGCTCAGCGGGCCCGGGAGGGACCCAGTACTTC. Protein product: CASSSAGPGGTQYF.

The chain has TRBV29-1 and TRBJ2-3; 7 bases map to TRBD2. The CDR3 length is 10 residues. The germline V gene encodes CDR1 SQVTM and CDR2 ANQGSEA. V shed 0 bases and J 14 bases; nucleotides not matched to a gene: 2. In DNA form, the CDR3 reads TGCAGCGTTGAAGAGCGGGAGCCGTATTTT. Encoded protein: CSVEEREPYF.

This clone was detected a few times. V and J are TRBV9 and TRBJ1-5; no clear D gene. Looked up from germline, CDR1 is SGDLS and CDR2 is YYNGEE. Between the trimmed V and J ends, which lost 2 bases and 6 bases, there was a span of 15 bases. This CDR3 comprises 15 residues. The CDR3 spells CASSVSPESAQPQHF. CDR3 bases: TGTGCCAGCAGCGTTTCCCCCGAGTCGGCTCAGCCCCAGCATTTT.

The chain links TRBV5-1 to TRBJ2-3; D unresolved. V lost 1 base to trimming and J lost 0 bases, with 9 bases between them. Germline V gene data show CDR1 as SGHRS and CDR2 as YFSETQ. The CDR3 is 15 amino acids. The CDR3 nucleotides read TGCGCCAGCAGCTTGACCGGGCCCAGCACAGATACGCAGTATTTT. Translation gives CASSLTGPSTDTQYF.

Concerning this clone: This sample also contains other DNA sequences that code for the same CDR3. The rearrangement uses TRBV28 and TRBJ1-5; TRBD1 aligns across 8 bases. Germline V lookup: CDR1 MDHEN, CDR2 SYDVKM. V dropped 5 bases and J dropped 7; count of bases not matched to a gene: 7. The CDR3 covers 14 residues. This chain's CDR3 is CASSPGQGGQPQHF. DNA of the CDR3: TGTGCCAGCAGTCCCGGACAGGGAGGCCAGCCCCAGCATTTT. The full variable domain, with the rest looked up from reference TRBV28 and TRBJ1-5, is DVKVTQSSRYLVKRTGEKVFLECVQDMDHENMFWYRQDPGLGLRLIYFSYDVKMKEKGDIPEGYSVSREKKERFSLILESASTNQTSMYLCASSPGQGGQPQHFGDGTRLSIL.

The chain has TRBV28 and TRBJ2-5, with TRBD2 identical over 10 bases. V shed 5 bases and J 1 base; nucleotides not matched to a gene: 7. This CDR3 is built from 16 residues. The germline V gene has CDR1 MDHEN and CDR2 SYDVKM. The CDR3 protein is CASSHSGLARQETQYF. CDR3 DNA sequence: TGTGCCAGCAGTCACTCGGGACTAGCGCGCCAAGAGACCCAGTACTTC.

The chain couples TRBV18 to TRBJ2-7; D gene unclear. Per the germline V gene, CDR1 is KGHSH and CDR2 is LQKENI. The CDR3 totals 14 residues. Trimming stripped 1 base from V and 5 bases from J, with 12 bases between. Here the CDR3 DNA reads TGTGCCAGCTCACCACGCGAGGAGTCCCACGAGCAGTACTTC. It specifies CASSPREESHEQYF. Variable domain in full (rest from reference TRBV18 and TRBJ2-7): NAGVMQNPRHLVRRRGQEARLRCSPMKGHSHVYWYRQLPEEGLKFMVYLQKENIIDESGMPKERFSAEFPKEGPSILRIQQVVRGDSAAYFCASSPREESHEQYFGPGTRLTVT.

A single count supports this clone. This chain uses TRBV7-7 with TRBJ2-7; a weak D match, TRBD2 (6 bases). The CDR3 extends over 16 amino acids. CDR1 SSHAT and CDR2 FNYEAQ come from the germline V gene (reference sequence). With 0 bases removed from V and 3 bases from J, the gap between germline ends came to 15 bases. In nucleotides, the CDR3 is TGTGCCAGCAGCTTAGCGCCGACTAGTTCCTACTACGAGCAGTACTTC. It yields the protein CASSLAPTSSYYEQYF.

The gene calls are TRBV5-1 and TRBJ2-5; D ambiguous. The V gene's germline CDR1 is SGHRS and CDR2 YFSETQ. V was shortened by 2 bases and J by 0 bases, with 2 bases between the two germline ends. The CDR3 runs to 12 residues. This CDR3 reads CASSFYQETQYF. The CDR3 coding sequence is TGCGCCAGCAGCTTCTACCAAGAGACCCAGTACTTC.

This chain links TRBV5-1 with TRBJ2-5, with D hard to call. CDR3 size: 13 residues. Germline values: CDR1 SGHRS, CDR2 YFSETQ. Deletions cut 1 base from V and 4 bases from J, with 8 bases between. The CDR3 nucleotides are TGCGCCAGCAGCTTGCTGTTTCCAGAGACCCAGTACTTC. This sequence encodes CASSLLFPETQYF.

This clone was observed many times. CDR3 in amino acids: CASSLGVIVGLEYIQYF. CDR3 nucleotides: TGCGCCAGCAGCTTGGGGGTGATTGTGGGTTTAGAATACATTCAGTACTTC. The rearrangement links TRBV5-1 to TRBJ2-4; D not resolved. With 0 bases removed from V and 8 bases from J, the gap between germline ends came to 21 bases. The CDR3 extends over 17 amino acids. Germline CDR1 reads SGHRS; CDR2 reads YFSETQ.

The rearrangement uses TRBV28 and TRBJ2-7, with unresolved D. The CDR3 consists of 13 residues. From germline, CDR1 is MDHEN and CDR2 SYDVKM. V lost 2 bases to trimming and J lost 2 bases, with 7 bases between them. The CDR3 loop reads CASSLKVPYEQYF. DNA of the CDR3: TGTGCCAGCAGTTTAAAAGTCCCCTACGAGCAGTACTTC.

This chain joins TRBV30 and TRBJ1-4, with no clear D. Trimming pared 4 bases from V and 5 bases from J, leaving 11 bases between. This CDR3 has 13 amino acids. Germline V gives CDR1 GTSNPN, CDR2 SVGIG (reference sequence). The CDR3 loop is CAWTGWENEKLFF. The CDR3 nucleotides are TGTGCCTGGACGGGGTGGGAGAATGAAAAACTGTTTTTT.

This chain uses TRBV28 with TRBJ1-4; D remains ambiguous. Germline V lookup: CDR1 MDHEN, CDR2 SYDVKM. This CDR3 has 14 amino acids. V lost 5 bases and J 0 bases, leaving 7 bases between the germline ends. The CDR3 region is CASSASATNEKLFF. CDR3 bases: TGTGCCAGCAGTGCAAGCGCAACTAATGAAAAACTGTTTTTT.

This rearrangement joins TRBV5-1 to TRBJ1-5; TRBD1 is a possible D gene (5 bases). V was clipped by 0 bases and J by 4 bases, with 11 bases between them. The germline V gene has CDR1 SGHRS and CDR2 YFSETQ. This CDR3 comprises 15 residues. CDR3 DNA sequence: TGCGCCAGCAGCTTGGACCAGGGAGAAAATCAGCCCCAGCATTTT. Its protein is CASSLDQGENQPQHF. Using reference TRBV5-1 and TRBJ1-5 for the parts outside the CDR3, the full variable domain is KAGVTQTPRYLIKTRGQQVTLSCSPISGHRSVSWYQQTPGQGLQFLFEYFSETQRNKGNFPGRFSGRQFSNSRSEMNVSTLELGDSALYLCASSLDQGENQPQHFGDGTRLSIL.

The rearrangement joins TRBV30 to TRBJ1-5; tentative D call: TRBD1 (6 bases). The CDR3 totals 15 residues. Trimming shortened V by 0 bases and J by 6 bases, and 15 bases separated the two germline ends. Germline V gene sequence: CDR1 GTSNPN, CDR2 SVGIG (reference sequence). The CDR3 region has the DNA TGTGCCTGGAGTGTTTCTCGACAGGCCCCTCAGCCCCAGCATTTT. Translated: CAWSVSRQAPQPQHF.

The J gene is TRBJ2-1, the V gene TRBV28, with D unresolved. CDR3 length: 11 residues. Looked up from germline, CDR1 is MDHEN and CDR2 is SYDVKM. V lost 5 bases and J lost 9, with 8 bases in between. The CDR3 coding sequence is TGTGCCAGCAGTCGGATCCGTGAGCAGTTCTTC. Its protein is CASSRIREQFF.

The chain links TRBV27 to TRBJ1-5; D is unresolved. Germline CDR1 is MNHEY and CDR2 is SMNVEV (reference sequence). The CDR3 consists of 15 residues. The V gene lost 7 bases and the J gene lost 0 bases, with 13 bases spanning the gap. The CDR3 loop reads CASNNGGYSNQPQHF. The DNA of the CDR3 is TGTGCCAGCAATAACGGAGGCTATAGCAATCAGCCCCAGCATTTT.

This clone came up a few times. The genes are TRBV5-5 and TRBJ2-7; TRBD1 matches at 8 bases. Germline CDR1 reads SGHKS; CDR2 reads YYEKEE (reference sequence). V lost 4 bases and J lost 4; bases outside the gene matches: 10. This CDR3 has 15 amino acids. The CDR3 here is CASSRPGTGGYEQYF. As DNA, the CDR3 is TGTGCCAGCAGCCGCCCCGGGACAGGAGGGTACGAGCAGTACTTC. Filled out from reference TRBV5-5 and TRBJ2-7, the complete variable domain reads DAGVTQSPTHLIKTRGQQVTLRCSPISGHKSVSWYQQVLGQGPQFIFQYYEKEERGRGNFPDRFSARQFPNYSSELNVNALLLGDSALYLCASSRPGTGGYEQYFGPGTRLTVT.

On this clone: The sample carries other DNA sequences with the same CDR3. V and J are TRBV28 and TRBJ2-3; 7 bases fit TRBD1. Germline V gene lookup returns CDR1 MDHEN and CDR2 SYDVKM. The CDR3 is 15 residues long. V was clipped by 6 bases and J by 2 bases; unmatched bases: 8. The CDR3 is CASSRLDRDTDTQYF. CDR3 nucleotide sequence: TGTGCCAGCAGCCGCCTAGACAGGGACACAGATACGCAGTATTTT. The variable domain in full, with the rest retrieved from reference TRBV28 and TRBJ2-3, is DVKVTQSSRYLVKRTGEKVFLECVQDMDHENMFWYRQDPGLGLRLIYFSYDVKMKEKGDIPEGYSVSREKKERFSLILESASTNQTSMYLCASSRLDRDTDTQYFGPGTRLTVL.

The V call is TRBV1, the J call TRBJ1-5. TRBV1 is labeled a pseudogene. The length of the CDR3 is 17 residues. CDR3 DNA: TGCACCAGCAGCCAAGATGGTCTACCCCGGGGTAATCAGCCCCAGCATTTT. It yields the protein CTSSQDGLPRGNQPQHF.

The rearrangement links TRBV2 to TRBJ2-5, with TRBD1 matching 9 bases. CDR1 is SNHLY, CDR2 FYNNEI, per germline. The J segment lost 3 bases and the V segment lost 7 bases, leaving 3 bases of the junction unmatched. The CDR3 has 13 amino acids. CDR3 in amino acids: CASIRQGEETQYF. In DNA, the CDR3 is TGTGCCAGCATTCGACAGGGGGAAGAGACCCAGTACTTC.

The J gene is TRBJ1-1, the V gene TRBV28; D gene ambiguous. Trimming cost V 6 bases and J 0 bases, with 8 bases left between them. The CDR3 runs to 13 residues. Germline lookup yields CDR1 MDHEN and CDR2 SYDVKM. In nucleotides, the CDR3 is TGTGCCAGCAGGCCCCAGTTGAACACTGAAGCTTTCTTT. It encodes CASRPQLNTEAFF.